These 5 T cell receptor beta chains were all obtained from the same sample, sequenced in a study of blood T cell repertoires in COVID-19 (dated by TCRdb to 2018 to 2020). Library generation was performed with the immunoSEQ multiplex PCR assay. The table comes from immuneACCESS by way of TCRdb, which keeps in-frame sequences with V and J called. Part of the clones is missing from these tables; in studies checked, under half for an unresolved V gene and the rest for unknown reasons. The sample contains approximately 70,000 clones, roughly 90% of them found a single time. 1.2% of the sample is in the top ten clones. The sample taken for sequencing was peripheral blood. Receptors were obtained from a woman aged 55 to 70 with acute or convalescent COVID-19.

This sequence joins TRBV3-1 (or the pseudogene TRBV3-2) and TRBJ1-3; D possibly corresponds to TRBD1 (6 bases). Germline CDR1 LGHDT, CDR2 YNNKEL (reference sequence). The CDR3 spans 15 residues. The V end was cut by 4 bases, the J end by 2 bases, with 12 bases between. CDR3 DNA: TGTGCCAGCAGCCTCTACCAGGGGACTGGAAACACCATATATTTT. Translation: CASSLYQGTGNTIYF.

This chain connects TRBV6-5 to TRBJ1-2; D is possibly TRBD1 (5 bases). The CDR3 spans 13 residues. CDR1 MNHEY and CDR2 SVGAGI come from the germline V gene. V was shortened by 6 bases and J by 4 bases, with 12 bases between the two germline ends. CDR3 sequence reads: CASRETGGYGYTF. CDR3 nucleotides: TGTGCCAGCAGGGAGACGGGGGGCTATGGCTACACCTTC.

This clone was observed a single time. The DNA for the CDR3 is TGCAGCGCCAACAGACAGGGCTATGGCTACACCTTC. Its translation: CSANRQGYGYTF. The chain carries TRBV29-1 and TRBJ1-2; 7 bases are shared with TRBD1. The germline V gene encodes CDR1 SQVTM and CDR2 ANQGSEA. Trimming took 7 bases from V and 4 from J; bases not matched to a gene: 6. This CDR3 has 12 residues.

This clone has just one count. In DNA form, the CDR3 reads TGTGCCAGCAGGGCCCCGGGACAGGCGAAGGGAAACACCATATATTTT. Its protein is CASRAPGQAKGNTIYF. V is TRBV6-6 and J is TRBJ1-3; 8 nucleotides agree with TRBD1. The J segment lost 4 bases and the V segment lost 6 bases, leaving 11 bases of the junction unmatched. Germline CDR1 reads MNHNY; CDR2 reads SVGAGI (reference sequence). The CDR3 is 16 residues long.

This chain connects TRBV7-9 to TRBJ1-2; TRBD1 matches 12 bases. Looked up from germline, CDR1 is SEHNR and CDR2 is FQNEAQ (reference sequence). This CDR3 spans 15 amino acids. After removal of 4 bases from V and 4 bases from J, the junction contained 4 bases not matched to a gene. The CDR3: CASSWGTGGPYGYTF. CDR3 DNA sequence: TGTGCCAGCAGCTGGGGGACAGGGGGCCCCTATGGCTACACCTTC.